Shown below are 9 T cell receptor beta chains from a single sample sequenced in a study of T cell responses to AZD1222 COVID-19 vaccine. This table comes from immunoSEQ multiplex PCR, and its TCRdb copy is limited to in-frame clones, with some not included. Of more than 110,000 clones listed, approximately 90% are singletons. The sequenced sample was peripheral blood, obtained 28 days after the second AZD1222 dose. The receptors come from an adult who received the AZD1222 COVID-19 vaccine.

V gene TRBV4-1 combines with J gene TRBJ2-6, with 7 bases fitting TRBD1. CDR3 length: 19 residues. The trim removed 2 bases at V and 0 bases at J, leaving 10 bases unmatched. Germline values: CDR1 MGHRA, CDR2 YSYEKL. The CDR3 region has the DNA TGCGCCAGCAGCCAATCCCTCGGACAGGCCTTCTCTGGGGCCAACGTCCTGACTTTC. Its protein is CASSQSLGQAFSGANVLTF.

This chain joins TRBV7-8 and TRBJ2-2; the D is unclear. The CDR3 runs to 13 residues. The germline gives CDR1 SGHVS, CDR2 FQNEAQ. The V end lost 2 bases, the J end lost 4 bases, and 5 bases lay between the germline ends. The CDR3 loop is CASSLKGTGELFF. CDR3 sequence (DNA): TGTGCCAGCAGCTTAAAGGGCACCGGGGAGCTGTTTTTT.

This chain links TRBV28 with TRBJ2-2, with 12 bases aligning to TRBD2. V shed 1 base and J 7 bases; nucleotides not matched to a gene: 4. Germline CDR1 reads MDHEN; CDR2 reads SYDVKM. The CDR3 contains 16 residues. CDR3 in amino acids: CASSLSLAGGVGELFF. DNA of the CDR3: TGTGCCAGCAGTTTATCGCTAGCGGGAGGGGTCGGGGAGCTGTTTTTT.

V and J are TRBV5-6 and TRBJ1-1, with D possibly being TRBD1 (5 bases). Germline V gene sequence: CDR1 SGHDT, CDR2 YYEEEE. The V end lost 4 bases, the J end lost 6 bases, and 13 bases lay between the germline ends. The CDR3 is 13 residues long. In DNA form, the CDR3 reads TGTGCCAGCAGCCCGGGGCTTGAGGCTGAAGCTTTCTTT. Encoded protein: CASSPGLEAEAFF.

The chain links TRBV18 to TRBJ2-3; D remains unclear. This CDR3 region has 15 residues. The germline V gene encodes CDR1 KGHSH and CDR2 LQKENI. V gave up 1 base and J gave up 3 bases, with 11 bases separating them. CDR3 amino acids: CASSPRSQNTDTQYF. CDR3 bases: TGTGCCAGCTCACCACGATCCCAGAATACAGATACGCAGTATTTT.

This chain links TRBV6-2 or TRBV6-3 with TRBJ1-2, with D maybe TRBD1 (6 bases). The CDR3 is 14 residues long. Germline V gene lookup returns CDR1 MNHEY and CDR2 SVGEGT. V was pared by 2 bases and J by 5 bases, with 12 bases between. The CDR3 DNA reads as TGTGCCAGCAGTTACGCAGGGGCGGAATATGGCTACACCTTC. As protein: CASSYAGAEYGYTF.

The rearrangement uses TRBV25-1 and TRBJ2-2; 8 bases align to TRBD2. The CDR3 runs 18 residues. J lost 0 bases, V lost 4 bases, and 10 bases had no gene match. In germline, CDR1 is MGHDK, CDR2 SYGVNS. CDR3 sequence (DNA): TGTGCCAGCAGTGCACGGGGGGGCCGCCGCTCGAACACCGGGGAGCTGTTTTTT. Protein sequence: CASSARGGRRSNTGELFF.

V and J are TRBV10-2 and TRBJ1-6, with D perhaps TRBD1 (6 bases). The ends were cut back, 6 bases at V and 11 bases at J, with 14 bases in the middle. This CDR3 is 13 amino acids long. CDR1 is WSHSY and CDR2 is SAAADI in the germline V gene. The CDR3 protein is CASREGGMAPLHF. In DNA, the CDR3 is TGCGCCAGCAGGGAGGGGGGGATGGCACCCCTCCACTTT.

This sequence joins TRBV5-1 and TRBJ1-1; D unresolved. Looked up from germline, CDR1 is SGHRS and CDR2 is YFSETQ. V lost 7 bases and J lost 5, with 24 bases in between. This CDR3 contains 16 residues. Here the CDR3 reads CASHYRNPGNLTEAFF. CDR3 DNA sequence: TGCGCCAGCCACTATAGGAACCCCGGGAATCTAACTGAAGCTTTCTTT.